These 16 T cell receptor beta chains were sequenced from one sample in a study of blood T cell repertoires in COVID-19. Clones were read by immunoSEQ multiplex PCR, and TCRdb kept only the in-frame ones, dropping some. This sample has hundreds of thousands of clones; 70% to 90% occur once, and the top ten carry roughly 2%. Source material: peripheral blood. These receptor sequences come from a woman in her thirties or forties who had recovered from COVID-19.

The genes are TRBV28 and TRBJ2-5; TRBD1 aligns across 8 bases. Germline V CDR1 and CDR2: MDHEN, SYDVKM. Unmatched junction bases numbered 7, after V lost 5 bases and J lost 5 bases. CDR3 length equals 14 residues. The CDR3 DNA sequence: TGTGCCAGCAGTGGGACAGGCTTCGAGGAGACCCAGTACTTC. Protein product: CASSGTGFEETQYF. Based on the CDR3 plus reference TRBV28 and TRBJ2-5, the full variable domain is DVKVTQSSRYLVKRTGEKVFLECVQDMDHENMFWYRQDPGLGLRLIYFSYDVKMKEKGDIPEGYSVSREKKERFSLILESASTNQTSMYLCASSGTGFEETQYFGPGTRLLVL.

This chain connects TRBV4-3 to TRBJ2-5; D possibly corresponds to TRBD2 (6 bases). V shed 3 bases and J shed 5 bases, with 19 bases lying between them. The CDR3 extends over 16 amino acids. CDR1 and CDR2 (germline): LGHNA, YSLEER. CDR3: CASSHVSGDPRETQYF. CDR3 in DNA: TGCGCCAGCAGCCATGTGTCGGGGGACCCACGGGAGACCCAGTACTTC.

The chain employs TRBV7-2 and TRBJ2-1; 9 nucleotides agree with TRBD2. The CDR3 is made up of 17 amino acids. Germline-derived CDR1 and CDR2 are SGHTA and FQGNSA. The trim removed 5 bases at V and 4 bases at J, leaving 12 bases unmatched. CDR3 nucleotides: TGTGCCAGCAGCCCAGACGGGCGGGGGGGCCGGTACAATGAGCAGTTCTTC. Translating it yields CASSPDGRGGRYNEQFF.

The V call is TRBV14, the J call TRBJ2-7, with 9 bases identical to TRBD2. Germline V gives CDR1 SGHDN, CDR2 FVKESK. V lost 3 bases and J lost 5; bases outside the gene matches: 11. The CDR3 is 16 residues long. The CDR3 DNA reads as TGTGCCAGCAGCCATGCGTCAGGTAGCGGGAGTCACGAGCAGTACTTC. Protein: CASSHASGSGSHEQYF. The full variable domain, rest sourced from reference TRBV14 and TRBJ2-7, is EAGVTQFPSHSVIEKGQTVTLRCDPISGHDNLYWYRRVMGKEIKFLLHFVKESKQDESGMPNNRFLAERTGGTYSTLKVQPAELEDSGVYFCASSHASGSGSHEQYFGPGTRLTVT.

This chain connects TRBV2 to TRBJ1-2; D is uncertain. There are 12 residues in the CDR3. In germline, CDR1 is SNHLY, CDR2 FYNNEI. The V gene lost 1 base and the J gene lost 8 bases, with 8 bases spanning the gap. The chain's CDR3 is CASSEGGKGYTF. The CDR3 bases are TGTGCCAGCAGTGAAGGAGGGAAGGGCTACACCTTC.

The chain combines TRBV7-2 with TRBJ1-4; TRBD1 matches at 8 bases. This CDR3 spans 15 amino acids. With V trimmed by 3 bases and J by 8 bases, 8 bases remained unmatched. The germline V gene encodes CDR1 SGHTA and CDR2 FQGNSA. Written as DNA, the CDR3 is TGTGCCAGCAGCTTCGGACAGGGTTTAAAGGAAAAACTGTTTTTT. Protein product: CASSFGQGLKEKLFF.

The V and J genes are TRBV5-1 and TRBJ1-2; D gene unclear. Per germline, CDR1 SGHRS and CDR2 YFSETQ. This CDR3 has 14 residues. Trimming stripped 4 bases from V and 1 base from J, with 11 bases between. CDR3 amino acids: CASSVKENNYGYTF. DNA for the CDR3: TGCGCCAGCAGCGTTAAGGAGAATAACTATGGCTACACCTTC.

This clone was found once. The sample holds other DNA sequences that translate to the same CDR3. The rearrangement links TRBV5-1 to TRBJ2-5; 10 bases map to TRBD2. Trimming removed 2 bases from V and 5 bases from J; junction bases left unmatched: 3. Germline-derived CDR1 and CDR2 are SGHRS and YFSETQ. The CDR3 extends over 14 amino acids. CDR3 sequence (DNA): TGCGCCAGCAGCTTCTCTAGCGGGAGTGAGACCCAGTACTTC. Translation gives CASSFSSGSETQYF.

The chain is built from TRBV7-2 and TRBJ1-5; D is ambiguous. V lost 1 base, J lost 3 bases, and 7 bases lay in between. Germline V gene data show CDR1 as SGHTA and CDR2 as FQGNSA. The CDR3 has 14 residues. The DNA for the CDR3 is TGTGCCAGCAGCTTAGAGCGCTTCAATCAGCCCCAGCATTTT. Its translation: CASSLERFNQPQHF.

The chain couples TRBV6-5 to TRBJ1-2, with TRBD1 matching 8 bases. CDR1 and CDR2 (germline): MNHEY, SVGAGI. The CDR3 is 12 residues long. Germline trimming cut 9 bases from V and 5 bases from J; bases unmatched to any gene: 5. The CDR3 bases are TGTGCCAGTTCAACAGGGGGTTATGGCTACACCTTC. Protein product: CASSTGGYGYTF.

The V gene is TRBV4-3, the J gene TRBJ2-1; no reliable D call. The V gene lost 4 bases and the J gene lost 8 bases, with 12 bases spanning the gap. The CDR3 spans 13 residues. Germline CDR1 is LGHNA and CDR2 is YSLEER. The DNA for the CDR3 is TGCGCCAGCAGCCGTGCCAGGTTTTATGAGCAGTTCTTC. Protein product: CASSRARFYEQFF.

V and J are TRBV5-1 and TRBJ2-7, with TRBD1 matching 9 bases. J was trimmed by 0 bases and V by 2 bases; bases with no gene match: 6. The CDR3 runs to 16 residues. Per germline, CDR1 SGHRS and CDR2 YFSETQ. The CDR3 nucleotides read TGCGCCAGCAGCTTCACAGGGGGCGCCTCCTCCTACGAGCAGTACTTC. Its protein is CASSFTGGASSYEQYF.

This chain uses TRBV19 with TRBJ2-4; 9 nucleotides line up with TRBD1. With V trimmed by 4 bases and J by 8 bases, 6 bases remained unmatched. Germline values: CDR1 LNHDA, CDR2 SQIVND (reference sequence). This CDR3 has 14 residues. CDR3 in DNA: TGTGCCAGTAGTAAGGGGGACAGGGTGGACATTCAGTACTTC. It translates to CASSKGDRVDIQYF.

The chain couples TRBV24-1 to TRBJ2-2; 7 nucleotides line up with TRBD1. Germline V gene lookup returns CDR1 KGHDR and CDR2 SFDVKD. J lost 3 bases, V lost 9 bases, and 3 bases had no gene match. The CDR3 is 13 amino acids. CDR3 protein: CATLDRDTGELFF. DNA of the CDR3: TGTGCCACCCTCGACAGGGACACCGGGGAGCTGTTTTTT.

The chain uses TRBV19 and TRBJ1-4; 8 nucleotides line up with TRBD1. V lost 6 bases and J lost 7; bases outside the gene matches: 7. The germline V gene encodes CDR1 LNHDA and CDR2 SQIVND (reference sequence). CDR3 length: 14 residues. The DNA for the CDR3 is TGTGCCAGTAGCTCGACAGGGGCGGGTGAAAAACTGTTTTTT. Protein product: CASSSTGAGEKLFF.

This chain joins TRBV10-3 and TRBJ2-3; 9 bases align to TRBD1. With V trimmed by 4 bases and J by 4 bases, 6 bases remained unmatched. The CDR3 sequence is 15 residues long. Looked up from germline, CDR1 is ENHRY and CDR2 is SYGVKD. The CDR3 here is CAISGRGQGPDTQYF. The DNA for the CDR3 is TGTGCCATCAGTGGTAGGGGACAGGGTCCAGATACGCAGTATTTT.